This passage covers 15 T cell receptor beta chains from one sample sequenced in a study of T cell responses to AZD1222 COVID-19 vaccine. This table comes from immunoSEQ multiplex PCR, and its TCRdb copy is limited to in-frame clones, with some not included. Among 100,000 to 120,000 clones listed, roughly 90% were seen once. The material sequenced was peripheral blood, taken 28 days after the second AZD1222 dose. These receptors were collected from an adult who received the AZD1222 COVID-19 vaccine.

The J gene is TRBJ1-4, the V gene TRBV7-2, with D maybe TRBD1 (6 bases). This CDR3 is built from 15 residues. V was pared by 8 bases and J by 9 bases, with 22 bases between. Germline V gives CDR1 SGHTA, CDR2 FQGNSA. This CDR3 reads CASAIGGVGTQKLFF. The CDR3 nucleotides read TGTGCCAGCGCAATAGGGGGGGTCGGTACCCAAAAACTGTTTTTT.

The V gene is TRBV5-1, the J gene TRBJ1-2, with a possible D match to TRBD1 (6 bases). Germline loops: CDR1 SGHRS, CDR2 YFSETQ. Trimming removed 0 bases from V and 4 bases from J, with 10 bases in between. CDR3 length: 14 amino acids. CDR3 protein: CASSLDRVGYGYTF. In DNA, the CDR3 is TGCGCCAGCAGCTTGGACAGGGTAGGCTATGGCTACACCTTC.

This clone was recorded once. The J gene is TRBJ2-7, the V gene TRBV5-1, with TRBD2 matching 9 bases. Germline trimming cut 4 bases from V and 1 base from J; bases unmatched to any gene: 9. CDR1 SGHRS and CDR2 YFSETQ come from the germline V gene. This CDR3 region has 16 residues. CDR3 in amino acids: CASSPWSSGSSYEQYF. The CDR3 nucleotides read TGCGCCAGCAGCCCATGGAGTAGCGGGAGTTCCTACGAGCAGTACTTC.

V and J are TRBV28 and TRBJ1-3; 7 nucleotides align to TRBD1. Unmatched junction bases numbered 4, after V lost 5 bases and J lost 3 bases. CDR1 and CDR2 from the germline V gene are MDHEN and SYDVKM. This CDR3 is 14 amino acids long. Here the CDR3 DNA reads TGTGCCAGCAGTCGCGACAGGGTTGGAAACACCATATATTTT. Its translation is CASSRDRVGNTIYF.

The V and J genes are TRBV10-3 and TRBJ2-1; the D call may be TRBD1 or TRBD2 (5 bases each). Germline CDR1 ENHRY, CDR2 SYGVKD. V shed 5 bases and J shed 3 bases, with 17 bases lying between them. The CDR3 is 16 amino acids. The CDR3 DNA sequence: TGTGCCATCAGTAGAGATATGGGACGGGACTACAATGAGCAGTTCTTC. Encoded protein: CAISRDMGRDYNEQFF.

This chain uses TRBV12-3 or TRBV12-4 with TRBJ1-2; possibly TRBD1 for D (6 bases). Trimming removed 7 bases at V and 4 bases at J, with 10 bases between. The CDR3 totals 12 residues. The DNA for the CDR3 is TGTGCCAGCAAAACAGGGCGCTATGGCTACACCTTC. Translating gives CASKTGRYGYTF.

The CDR3 here is CASSIDRVTVTYEQYF. The CDR3 coding sequence is TGTGCCAGCAGTATCGACAGGGTTACAGTGACCTACGAGCAGTACTTC. V and J are TRBV27 and TRBJ2-7, with 7 bases lining up with TRBD1. V lost 5 bases and J lost 2; bases outside the gene matches: 12. The germline V gene has CDR1 MNHEY and CDR2 SMNVEV (reference sequence). The CDR3 runs 16 residues.

The chain couples TRBV20-1 to TRBJ1-2, with D uncertain. The CDR3 totals 11 residues. Germline V CDR1 and CDR2: DFQATT, SNEGSKA (reference sequence). V was trimmed by 2 bases and J by 8 bases, leaving 9 bases between them. The CDR3 DNA sequence: TGCAGTGCTAGATCGACTACGGGCTACACCTTC. It is translated as CSARSTTGYTF.

V usage is TRBV29-1 and J usage is TRBJ2-1, with 14 bases lining up with TRBD2. V lost 6 bases to trimming and J lost 6 bases; unmatched junction nucleotides: 10. The CDR3 has 16 residues. Germline V gene data show CDR1 as SQVTM and CDR2 as ANQGSEA. The CDR3 region is CSVAGTSGSGGNEQFF. The CDR3 DNA reads as TGCAGCGTCGCAGGGACTAGCGGGAGTGGGGGCAATGAGCAGTTCTTC.

The chain has TRBV18 and TRBJ1-1; TRBD1 matches at 7 bases. In germline, CDR1 is KGHSH, CDR2 LQKENI. CDR3 length: 14 amino acids. V was pared by 2 bases and J by 7 bases, with 7 bases of the junction left unmatched. CDR3 in DNA: TGTGCCAGCTCACCATTCCGGGACAGTGTTGAAGCTTTCTTT. It yields the protein CASSPFRDSVEAFF.

The chain joins TRBV7-9 to TRBJ1-4, with D unresolved. The germline V gene encodes CDR1 SEHNR and CDR2 FQNEAQ (reference sequence). Deletions cut 1 base from V and 4 bases from J, with 7 bases between. The CDR3 length is 14 residues. CDR3 nucleotide sequence: TGTGCCAGCAGCTTAGGGGCGGTTAATGAAAAACTGTTTTTT. Translation: CASSLGAVNEKLFF.

Details on this clone: The same CDR3 also results from other DNA sequences found in this sample. V and J are TRBV5-1 and TRBJ1-1, with D possibly being TRBD1 (5 bases). The CDR3 totals 14 residues. CDR1 and CDR2 from the germline V gene are SGHRS and YFSETQ. V lost 0 bases and J 2 bases, leaving 8 bases between the germline ends. CDR3 sequence reads: CASSLGQRNTEAFF. The CDR3 coding sequence is TGCGCCAGCAGCTTGGGACAGCGAAACACTGAAGCTTTCTTT.

The chain recombines TRBV5-1 with TRBJ1-1; D ambiguous. The V end was cut by 7 bases, the J end by 1 base, with 11 bases between. CDR1 and CDR2 (germline): SGHRS, YFSETQ. The length of the CDR3 is 13 residues. CDR3 protein: CASADTENTEAFF. The CDR3 DNA reads TGCGCCAGCGCCGACACAGAGAACACTGAAGCTTTCTTT. The full variable domain, in which reference TRBV5-1 and TRBJ1-1 provide the parts outside the CDR3, is KAGVTQTPRYLIKTRGQQVTLSCSPISGHRSVSWYQQTPGQGLQFLFEYFSETQRNKGNFPGRFSGRQFSNSRSEMNVSTLELGDSALYLCASADTENTEAFFGQGTRLTVV.

The chain joins TRBV5-4 to TRBJ1-2; 10 bases fit TRBD1. V gave up 2 bases and J gave up 8 bases; unmatched junction bases: 6. CDR1 is SGHNT and CDR2 is YYREEE in the germline V gene (reference sequence). The CDR3 has 14 amino acids. CDR3 region: CASSFRDRGGGYTF. In DNA, the CDR3 is TGTGCCAGCAGCTTCCGGGACAGGGGAGGCGGCTACACCTTC.

The genes are TRBV24-1 and TRBJ1-2; D unresolved. Trimming stripped 0 bases from V and 7 bases from J, with 2 bases between. CDR1 and CDR2 (germline): KGHDR, SFDVKD. CDR3 length equals 11 residues. CDR3 coding DNA: TGTGCCACCAGTGATTTGAGTGGCTACACCTTC. Protein product: CATSDLSGYTF.